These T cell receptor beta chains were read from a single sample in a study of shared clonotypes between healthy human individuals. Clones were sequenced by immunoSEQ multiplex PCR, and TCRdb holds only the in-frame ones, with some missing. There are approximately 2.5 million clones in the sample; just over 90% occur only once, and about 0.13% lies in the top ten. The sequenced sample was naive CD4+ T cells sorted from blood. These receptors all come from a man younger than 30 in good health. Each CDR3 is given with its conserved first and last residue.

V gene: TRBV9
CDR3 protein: CASSLIEDTQYF

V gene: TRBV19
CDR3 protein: CASSQNNRGQQYF

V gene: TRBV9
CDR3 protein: CASSVDRVNTEAFF

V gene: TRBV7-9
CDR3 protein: CASSLADRVYEQYF

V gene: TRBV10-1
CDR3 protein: CASSESLGGGETQYF

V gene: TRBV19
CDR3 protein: CASSNGGASYEQYF

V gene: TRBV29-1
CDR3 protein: CSVEEPGVRYEQYF

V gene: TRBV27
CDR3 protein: CASSFNGVNQPQHF

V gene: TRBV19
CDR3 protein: CATRVHSGNTIYF

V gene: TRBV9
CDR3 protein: CASSVDPGLYNEQFF

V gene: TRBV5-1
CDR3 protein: CASSFSGTVYEQYF

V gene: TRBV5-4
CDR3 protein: CASSFGGAGANVLTF

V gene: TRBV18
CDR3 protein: CASSPPQGESYEQYF

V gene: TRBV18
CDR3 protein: CASSPSVTSTDTQYF

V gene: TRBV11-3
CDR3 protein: CASSPGVSGSTDTQYF

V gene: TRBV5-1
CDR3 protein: CASSLAGEYYGYTF

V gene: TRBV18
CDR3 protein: CASSATGGVYEQYF

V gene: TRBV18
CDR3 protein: CASSPLEGSSPLHF

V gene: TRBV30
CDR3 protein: CAWSVGGGTDTQYF

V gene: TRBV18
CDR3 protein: CASSPLVADGGEAFF

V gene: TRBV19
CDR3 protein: CASSIRSGGYPETQYF

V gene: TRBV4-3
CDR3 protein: CASSQEARKAYNEQFF

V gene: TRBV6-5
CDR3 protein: CASSYSGTTDTQYF

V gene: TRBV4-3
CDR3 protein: CASSQTGLSYEQYF

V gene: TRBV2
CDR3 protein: CASSEARKGGTQYF

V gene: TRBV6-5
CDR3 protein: CASSPTGRGTGELFF

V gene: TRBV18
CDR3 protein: CASSPNTWYNEQFF

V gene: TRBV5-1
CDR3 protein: CASSLGLDGNEKLFF

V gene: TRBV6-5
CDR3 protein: CAGGGTSPHEQYF

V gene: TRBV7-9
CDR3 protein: CASSLLPGTSKLGQYF

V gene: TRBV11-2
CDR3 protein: CASSSGLAGASSYEQYF

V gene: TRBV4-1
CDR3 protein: CASSQQAGDEETQYF

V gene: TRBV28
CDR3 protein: CASSSTGSFYEQYF